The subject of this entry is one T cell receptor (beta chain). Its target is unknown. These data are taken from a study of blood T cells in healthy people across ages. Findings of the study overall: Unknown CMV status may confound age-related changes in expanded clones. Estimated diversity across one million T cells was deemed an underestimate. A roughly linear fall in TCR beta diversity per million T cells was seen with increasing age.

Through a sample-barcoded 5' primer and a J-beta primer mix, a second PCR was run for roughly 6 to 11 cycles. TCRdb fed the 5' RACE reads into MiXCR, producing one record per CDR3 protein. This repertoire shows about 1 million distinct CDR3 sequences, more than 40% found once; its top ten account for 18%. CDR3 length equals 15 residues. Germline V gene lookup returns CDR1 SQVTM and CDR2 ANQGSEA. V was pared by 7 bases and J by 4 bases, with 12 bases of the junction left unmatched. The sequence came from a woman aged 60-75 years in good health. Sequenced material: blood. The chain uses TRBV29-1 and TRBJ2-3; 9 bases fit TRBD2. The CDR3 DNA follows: TGCAGCGCCCCCCCCCCGGGACTAGCATCAGATACGCAGTATTTT. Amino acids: CSAPPPGLASDTQYF.